Given below is one T cell receptor (beta chain) in context. Antigen unknown. RNA transcripts were the template for amplifying TCR beta CDR3 regions. Primed by the HTBI set, a first-round RT-PCR was run on the TCR CDR3. MiXCR, applied by TCRdb to the multiplex PCR reads, yields one record per CDR3 protein. The data contain around 580,000 distinct CDR3 sequences, about half of them seen just once; the ten biggest clones take up about 8%. The sample originates from a study of T cells in Graves' hyperthyroidism and ophthalmopathy. Study results and caveats: Among clonotypes expanded in thyroid above 0.001, most were also found in blood.

The length of the CDR3 is 15 residues. Per germline, CDR1 LNHNV and CDR2 YYDKDF (reference sequence). V lost 0 bases to trimming and J lost 3 bases, with 12 bases between them. The V and J genes are TRBV15 and TRBJ2-7; D uncertain. The receptor was derived from a woman aged 18-30 years with Graves' hyperthyroidism. Sample: peripheral blood or thyroid tissue (not recorded which). The CDR3 loop reads CATSRDLGTFYEQYF. The CDR3 DNA sequence: TGTGCCACCAGCAGAGATCTAGGAACTTTCTACGAGCAGTACTTC.